The entry below gives a single TCR beta chain sequence along with its context. TCRdb keeps only in-frame clones here, not all; method: immunoSEQ multiplex PCR. The sample yields more than 40,000 clones, over 60% seen once. The data were taken from a study of radiotherapy plus CTLA-4 blockade in lung cancer. CDR3 length equals 14 residues. CDR1 and CDR2 (germline): SGHAT, FQNNGV. V was pared by 0 bases and J by 4 bases, with 8 bases between. The chain has TRBV11-2 and TRBJ2-3; D gene unclear. Sample: peripheral blood, taken from a patient treated with radiotherapy plus ipilimumab. The receptor was isolated from a human donor with non-small cell lung cancer who had a partial response to radiotherapy plus ipilimumab. The CDR3 nucleotides read TGTGCCAGCAGCTTAGACCGTTCCTCAGATACGCAGTATTTT. Amino acids: CASSLDRSSDTQYF.